This T cell receptor beta chain was observed in a study of response to subunit inactivated influenza vaccine. TCRdb ran MiXCR on the RT-PCR reads and lists one entry per CDR3 protein. Of around 470,000 distinct CDR3 sequences listed, 7.2% are singletons. Germline V gene sequence: CDR1 LNHDA, CDR2 SQIVND (reference sequence). V lost 5 bases and J 1 base, leaving 13 bases between the germline ends. The CDR3 is 15 residues long. The receptor was derived from a man between 50 and 75 years old who received an inactivated influenza vaccine. The chain has TRBV19 and TRBJ2-3, with D unresolved. The sample consisted of PBMCs from blood, taken less than 30 months after vaccination. CDR3 in amino acids: CASSARLRGTDTQYF. The CDR3 DNA follows: TGTGCCAGTAGTGCTCGCCTTCGGGGCACAGATACGCAGTATTTT.